The 19 T cell receptor beta chains below come from one sample, sequenced in a study of blood T cell repertoires in COVID-19. Profiled with immunoSEQ multiplex PCR; TCRdb holds only in-frame clones, not every one. The sample includes some 64,000 clones, 88% of them seen just once. Sequences were obtained from peripheral blood. The receptors derive from a man between 65 and 85 years old with acute or convalescent COVID-19.

J is TRBJ1-1 and V is TRBV29-1; TRBD1 matches 7 bases. CDR1 SQVTM and CDR2 ANQGSEA come from the germline V gene. V lost 7 bases, J lost 4 bases, and 12 bases stayed unmatched. This CDR3 has 14 amino acids. The CDR3 DNA sequence: TGCAGCGCCAAACAGGGGATCCGGGGCACTGAAGCTTTCTTT. Amino acid sequence: CSAKQGIRGTEAFF.

The chain combines TRBV9 with TRBJ2-3; 16 bases align to TRBD2. Germline values: CDR1 SGDLS, CDR2 YYNGEE. After removal of 2 bases from V and 4 bases from J, the junction contained 4 bases not matched to a gene. This CDR3 is 17 amino acids long. Here the CDR3 reads CASSVGTSGGAADTQYF. In nucleotides, the CDR3 is TGTGCCAGCAGCGTTGGGACTAGCGGGGGGGCGGCAGATACGCAGTATTTT.

V usage is TRBV9 and J usage is TRBJ2-7, with TRBD2 matching 7 bases. The J segment lost 3 bases and the V segment lost 4 bases, leaving 16 bases of the junction unmatched. This CDR3 spans 17 amino acids. Germline CDR1 is SGDLS and CDR2 is YYNGEE. CDR3 protein: CASSPEGSSGADYEQYF. The CDR3 DNA reads as TGTGCCAGCAGCCCGGAAGGTTCCAGCGGGGCGGACTACGAGCAGTACTTC.

The rearrangement joins TRBV5-4 to TRBJ1-2; 11 bases line up with TRBD1. After removal of 6 bases from V and 2 bases from J, the junction contained 9 bases not matched to a gene. There are 16 residues in the CDR3. Germline-derived CDR1 and CDR2 are SGHNT and YYREEE (reference sequence). The CDR3 region is CASTPGGTGGNYGYTF. The CDR3 coding sequence is TGTGCCAGCACCCCGGGAGGGACAGGGGGAAACTATGGCTACACCTTC.

This chain connects TRBV28 to TRBJ2-2; TRBD2 agrees at 15 bases. Germline CDR1 reads MDHEN; CDR2 reads SYDVKM. Trimming at V came to 1 base and at J to 2 bases, leaving 5 bases not matched to a gene. The CDR3 contains 19 residues. CDR3 protein: CASSLYGGLAGGNTGELFF. The CDR3 nucleotides are TGTGCCAGCAGTTTATATGGGGGACTAGCGGGGGGAAACACCGGGGAGCTGTTTTTT. Complete variable domain (other parts from reference TRBV28 and TRBJ2-2): DVKVTQSSRYLVKRTGEKVFLECVQDMDHENMFWYRQDPGLGLRLIYFSYDVKMKEKGDIPEGYSVSREKKERFSLILESASTNQTSMYLCASSLYGGLAGGNTGELFFGEGSRLTVL.

This clone was picked up one time. The V gene is TRBV7-2, the J gene TRBJ2-7; possible D gene TRBD2, 6 bases. Trimming removed 5 bases from V and 2 bases from J, with 13 bases in between. The germline V gene has CDR1 SGHTA and CDR2 FQGNSA. The CDR3 consists of 14 residues. Here the CDR3 DNA reads TGTGCCAGCAGCCCCGTGGCGGGGCCCTACGAGCAGTACTTC. It codes for CASSPVAGPYEQYF.

The rearrangement uses TRBV18 and TRBJ1-2; D is possibly TRBD1 (5 bases). V shed 2 bases and J shed 3 bases, with 10 bases lying between them. CDR1 and CDR2 from the germline V gene are KGHSH and LQKENI. The CDR3 contains 14 residues. The CDR3 protein is CASSPILGDYGYTF. DNA for the CDR3: TGTGCCAGCTCACCAATTTTAGGGGACTATGGCTACACCTTC.

J is TRBJ2-4 and V is TRBV18; no reliable D call. This CDR3 region has 17 residues. V was clipped by 3 bases and J by 2 bases, with 17 bases between them. In germline, CDR1 is KGHSH, CDR2 LQKENI. The CDR3 here is CASSPISGPAPKNIQYF. The DNA for the CDR3 is TGTGCCAGCTCACCTATCTCAGGTCCGGCCCCCAAAAACATTCAGTACTTC.

This chain links TRBV19 with TRBJ1-2; D is unclear. The germline V and J ends were trimmed by 4 bases and 0 bases, with 9 bases remaining between them. CDR1 LNHDA and CDR2 SQIVND come from the germline V gene (reference sequence). CDR3 length equals 14 residues. CDR3 sequence (DNA): TGTGCCAGTAGTACAGGCAGACCTAACTATGGCTACACCTTC. Translation gives CASSTGRPNYGYTF. Using reference TRBV19 and TRBJ1-2 for the parts outside the CDR3, the full variable domain is DGGITQSPKYLFRKEGQNVTLSCEQNLNHDAMYWYRQDPGQGLRLIYYSQIVNDFQKGDIAEGYSVSREKKESFPLTVTSAQKNPTAFYLCASSTGRPNYGYTFGSGTRLTVV.

The genes are TRBV6-5 and TRBJ2-1; 9 bases are shared with TRBD1. V shed 0 bases and J 6 bases; nucleotides not matched to a gene: 6. The CDR3 runs 16 residues. Germline-derived CDR1 and CDR2 are MNHEY and SVGAGI. CDR3 region: CASSYSRATGGNEQFF. Written as DNA, the CDR3 is TGTGCCAGCAGTTACTCGCGGGCGACAGGGGGCAATGAGCAGTTCTTC.

V and J are TRBV30 and TRBJ1-1; D is unresolved. Germline CDR1 and CDR2: GTSNPN and SVGIG (reference sequence). This CDR3 has 12 amino acids. The ends were cut back, 0 bases at V and 8 bases at J, with 10 bases in the middle. CDR3 sequence: CAWSVPPPEAFF. Written as DNA, the CDR3 is TGTGCCTGGAGTGTCCCTCCCCCCGAAGCTTTCTTT.

V is TRBV4-3 and J is TRBJ1-2; 8 bases map to TRBD1. CDR3 size: 15 residues. The germline CDR1 and CDR2 sequences are LGHNA and YSLEER. Trimming cost V 2 bases and J 7 bases; bases outside gene matches: 9. The CDR3, as DNA: TGCGCCAGCAGCCAACGGACCGGACAGGGTCCTGGCTACACCTTC. Protein: CASSQRTGQGPGYTF.

This chain joins TRBV7-2 and TRBJ1-2; maybe TRBD1 (6 bases). Germline V gene sequence: CDR1 SGHTA, CDR2 FQGNSA. The CDR3 covers 14 residues. V was clipped by 4 bases and J by 8 bases, with 17 bases between them. For the CDR3, the DNA is TGTGCCAGCAGCTCCATAAGGGGGAGCGGAGGCTACACCTTC. It encodes CASSSIRGSGGYTF.

The rearrangement joins TRBV7-2 to TRBJ2-5, with TRBD1 matching over 7 bases. With V trimmed by 0 bases and J by 5 bases, 6 bases remained unmatched. CDR1 is SGHTA and CDR2 is FQGNSA in the germline V gene. The CDR3 totals 15 residues. CDR3 coding DNA: TGTGCCAGCAGCTTAGCGCCGACAGGGTGGGAGACCCAGTACTTC. Translating gives CASSLAPTGWETQYF.

The chain employs TRBV19 and TRBJ2-2, with TRBD1 matching 9 bases. The CDR3 is 14 residues long. Trimming removed 10 bases from V and 0 bases from J; junction bases left unmatched: 3. Germline assignment: CDR1 LNHDA and CDR2 SQIVND (reference sequence). The CDR3 sequence is CATGTGPNTGELFF. The CDR3 DNA sequence: TGTGCCACCGGGACAGGGCCGAACACCGGGGAGCTGTTTTTT. The full variable domain, rest sourced from reference TRBV19 and TRBJ2-2, is DGGITQSPKYLFRKEGQNVTLSCEQNLNHDAMYWYRQDPGQGLRLIYYSQIVNDFQKGDIAEGYSVSREKKESFPLTVTSAQKNPTAFYLCATGTGPNTGELFFGEGSRLTVL.

The sample holds one count of this clone. The gene calls are TRBV5-6 and TRBJ2-7, with D possibly being TRBD1 (5 bases). This CDR3 comprises 14 residues. The V and J ends lost 3 bases and 2 bases respectively, with 12 bases between them. The germline V gene has CDR1 SGHDT and CDR2 YYEEEE. CDR3 DNA: TGTGCCAGCAGCTACAGTGACAGACCCTACGAGCAGTACTTC. Amino acids: CASSYSDRPYEQYF. Looking up the rest from reference TRBV5-6 and TRBJ2-7 gives the full variable domain: DAGVTQSPTHLIKTRGQQVTLRCSPKSGHDTVSWYQQALGQGPQFIFQYYEEEERQRGNFPDRFSGHQFPNYSSELNVNALLLGDSALYLCASSYSDRPYEQYFGPGTRLTVT.

This clone was counted only a few times. This chain's CDR3 is CASSFKGEAFF. CDR3 DNA: TGTGCCAGCAGCTTCAAGGGGGAAGCTTTCTTT. The chain carries TRBV5-4 and TRBJ1-1; D may be TRBD1 (5 bases). Germline CDR1 reads SGHNT; CDR2 reads YYREEE (reference sequence). This CDR3 region has 11 residues. Trimming took off 2 bases at V and 8 bases at J, with 7 bases between the two ends.

The gene calls are TRBV6-5 and TRBJ2-3; the D gene is possibly TRBD2 (5 bases). This CDR3 comprises 14 residues. CDR1 and CDR2 (germline): MNHEY, SVGAGI. With 11 bases removed from V and 0 bases from J, the gap between germline ends came to 15 bases. CDR3 region: CALRTDFSTDTQYF. Written as DNA, the CDR3 is TGTGCCCTCCGGACGGACTTTAGCACAGATACGCAGTATTTT.

The gene calls are TRBV4-1 and TRBJ1-6, with D possibly TRBD1 on 6 matching bases. Trimming removed 4 bases at V and 5 bases at J, with 15 bases between. Germline CDR1 reads MGHRA; CDR2 reads YSYEKL. The CDR3 contains 16 residues. The CDR3 protein is CASSREPGQDNSPLHF. The DNA for the CDR3 is TGCGCCAGCAGCCGAGAACCGGGACAAGATAATTCACCCCTCCACTTT.